One T cell receptor beta chain is described in this entry. Being one base from a much bigger clone, this may be a read error. The CDR3 spans 16 residues. Losses at the gene ends were 4 bases for V and 13 bases for J; bases not matched to a gene: 20. Germline CDR1 and CDR2: DFQATT and SNEGSKA (reference sequence). The record originates from a study of regulatory T cells in long-lasting Graves disease. As for time point: newly diagnosed GD, antithyroid drugs for less than 3 months. There was RNA extracted from PBMCs, and the TCR library was made from it. Building the TCR beta libraries relied on iRepertoire HTBI primers, and CDR3 regions underwent Arm-PCR. TCRdb processed the multiplex PCR reads anew with MiXCR; each CDR3 protein has one entry. Here the sample spans about 540,000 distinct CDR3 sequences, roughly 13% being singletons. The same sample was also studied in work on T cells in Graves' hyperthyroidism and ophthalmopathy. That work states: It was uncontrolled infection, other autoimmune disease, pregnancy or lactation that excluded patients. The HTBI primer set drove a first-round RT-PCR of the TCR CDR3.

The source material was peripheral blood mononuclear cells (PBMCs), sampled at new diagnosis, from a patient treated with antithyroid drugs. The origin of this receptor is a man aged 25-45 years with Graves disease. The chain links TRBV20-1 to TRBJ2-4; TRBD1 agrees at 9 bases. The CDR3 DNA reads TGCAGTGCTACCCTAGGGACAGGGAGCCCTTACAATGAGCAGTACTTC. Translated: CSATLGTGSPYNEQYF.